The T cell receptor beta chain under discussion was sequenced for a study of glioma-infiltrating T cells. There are 11 residues in the CDR3. The germline gives CDR1 MGHDK, CDR2 SYGVNS. V lost 3 bases, J lost 2 bases, and 1 base lay in between. Using RNA template, CDR3s of TCR alpha and beta were amplified with iRepertoire arm-PCR. TCRdb re-called the multiplex PCR reads through MiXCR, storing one row per CDR3 protein. The data show 100,000 to 150,000 distinct CDR3 sequences, about 23% seen once. Study-wide points: Gliomas, especially low-grade, showed above-expected tissue-blood divergence; non-neoplastic patients showed below.

This clonotype was seen at least ten times. The antigen is undetermined. The source of this sequence is a human donor with low-grade glioma or glioblastoma, undergoing nonglioma brain surgery, or in good health (not recorded which). The chain combines TRBV25-1 with TRBJ1-1, with D unclear. The specimen was glioma tissue, nonneoplastic brain tissue, or PBMCs (not recorded which). For the CDR3, the DNA is TGTGCCAGCAGTGACAACACTGAAGCTTTCTTT. Protein product: CASSDNTEAFF.